Listed below are T cell receptor beta chains from one sample, sequenced in a study of T cell responses to AZD1222 COVID-19 vaccine. Sequencing was performed with immunoSEQ multiplex PCR; in TCRdb, only in-frame clones are kept and a portion is missing. In the table there are more than 85,000 clones, about 94% of which are singletons. This specimen consisted of peripheral blood, obtained 28 days after the second AZD1222 dose. The receptors come from an adult who received the AZD1222 COVID-19 vaccine. Both conserved end residues are part of each CDR3. The order of the fields is CDR3 protein, CDR3 DNA, clone size, D gene, V gene, J gene. D genes are given only for firm matches. Clone size, where shown, is once, few, many, or a class for clones that have expanded.

CASIFPGTPVEAFF	TGTGCCAGCATTTTTCCCGGGACCCCCGTTGAAGCTTTCTTT	once	.	TRBV6-5	TRBJ1-1
CSATLDTQYF	TGCAGTGCGACGTTAGATACGCAGTATTTT	.	.	TRBV20-1	TRBJ2-3
CASTPPGTGAMRMHF	TGTGCCAGCACCCCACCCGGGACAGGGGCGATGAGGATGCACTTC	.	TRBD1	TRBV6-5	TRBJ2-7
CASSPMGRNYGYTF	TGTGCCAGCAGTCCCATGGGACGGAACTATGGCTACACCTTC	.	.	TRBV2	TRBJ1-2
CASSLGGEYEQYF	TGTGCCAGCAGCTTAGGGGGAGAGTACGAGCAGTACTTC	.	.	TRBV11-3	TRBJ2-7
CASSQGAGVSIYGYTF	TGCGCCAGCAGCCAAGGGGCAGGGGTTTCTATCTATGGCTACACCTTC	.	.	TRBV4-1	TRBJ1-2
CASSTVPGQDAVGYGYTF	TGTGCCAGTAGTACCGTCCCTGGACAGGACGCGGTCGGCTATGGCTACACCTTC	.	TRBD1	TRBV19	TRBJ1-2
CASSSGEDTEAFF	TGCGCCAGCAGTTCCGGGGAGGACACTGAAGCTTTCTTT	.	.	TRBV5-1	TRBJ1-1
CASSQSNMQEDFPTNEKLFF	TGCGCCAGCAGCCAAAGCAATATGCAGGAAGATTTCCCAACTAATGAAAAACTGTTTTTT	.	.	TRBV4-1	TRBJ1-4
CASSSGQDGTEAFF	TGTGCCAGCAGTAGTGGACAGGATGGCACTGAAGCTTTCTTT	.	TRBD1	TRBV6-5	TRBJ1-1
CASSLGDTQYF	TGTGCCAGCAGCTTGGGAGATACGCAGTATTTT	.	.	TRBV5-4	TRBJ2-3
CASSYFGDGELFF	TGTGCCAGCAGTTACTTCGGGGACGGGGAGCTGTTTTTT	few	.	TRBV6-5	TRBJ2-2
CASSQEWQVVDTQYF	TGTGCCAGCAGCCAAGAATGGCAGGTTGTAGATACGCAGTATTTT	.	.	TRBV4-2	TRBJ2-3
CASSLVGPDSGNTIYF	TGTGCCAGCAGCTTAGTGGGGCCGGACTCTGGAAACACCATATATTTT	.	.	TRBV11-2	TRBJ1-3
CASSYSGRVGYTF	TGTGCCAGCAGTTACTCAGGCAGGGTTGGCTACACCTTC	.	.	TRBV6-5	TRBJ1-2
CASRGIPGLGYTF	TGTGCCAGCAGGGGGATCCCTGGTTTGGGCTACACCTTC	.	.	TRBV25-1	TRBJ1-2
CASTPGGRADTQYF	TGCGCCAGCACCCCAGGGGGGCGGGCAGATACGCAGTATTTT	.	.	TRBV10-1	TRBJ2-3
CASSPVSGSYEQYF	TGTGCCAGCAGCCCGGTTAGCGGGAGCTACGAGCAGTACTTC	.	TRBD2	TRBV3-1/TRBV3-2	TRBJ2-7
CASGDGTGRLTDEQYF	TGTGCCAGTGGCGATGGGACAGGTCGGTTGACTGACGAGCAGTACTTC	.	TRBD1	TRBV19	TRBJ2-7
CASSEPGQYTEAFF	TGTGCCAGCAGTGAACCGGGACAGTACACTGAAGCTTTCTTT	.	TRBD1	TRBV6-1	TRBJ1-1
CASSIDVGGGQPQHF	TGTGCCAGTAGTATAGATGTTGGAGGGGGGCAGCCCCAGCATTTT	.	.	TRBV19	TRBJ1-5
CATSRDGKLFF	TGTGCCACCAGCAGAGATGGAAAACTGTTTTTT	.	.	TRBV15	TRBJ1-4
CASSLSGARTSGNTIYF	TGTGCCAGCAGCTTATCCGGCGCCAGGACCTCTGGAAACACCATATATTTT	.	.	TRBV7-9	TRBJ1-3
CASSLWGLGQPQHF	TGTGCCAGCAGTTTATGGGGGCTGGGTCAGCCCCAGCATTTT	.	.	TRBV27	TRBJ1-5
CASSPRTSRDNEQFF	TGTGCCAGCAGCCCCCGGACTAGCCGCGACAATGAGCAGTTCTTC	.	TRBD2	TRBV5-4	TRBJ2-1
CASSQVSGGIGEQFF	TGTGCCAGCAGCCAAGTTAGCGGGGGAATCGGTGAGCAGTTCTTC	.	TRBD2	TRBV3-1/TRBV3-2	TRBJ2-1
CASSPGPQFNEKLFF	TGTGCCAGCAGCCCGGGACCTCAGTTTAATGAAAAACTGTTTTTT	.	.	TRBV11-1	TRBJ1-4
CSVESDRPPDEQYF	TGCAGCGTTGAGAGTGACAGGCCCCCTGACGAGCAGTACTTC	.	.	TRBV29-1	TRBJ2-7
CASSLASGRGYEQYF	TGTGCCAGCAGTTTGGCTAGCGGGAGAGGCTACGAGCAGTACTTC	.	TRBD2	TRBV27	TRBJ2-7